This entry lists 16 T cell receptor beta chains sequenced from one sample in a study of T cell changes during pregnancy in multiple sclerosis (dated by TCRdb to about 2019). The library was produced with the immunoSEQ multiplex PCR assay. TCRdb's version of the immuneACCESS table is confined to in-frame rearrangements and falls short of the full clone set. An unresolved V gene accounts for under half of the shortfall where checked; the remainder is of unknown origin. For this sample the table gives 35,000 to 45,000 clones, of which around 90% were detected only once. The ten top clones hold 7.5% to 10% of the sample. Sample: CD8+ T cells from peripheral blood mononuclear cells, taken before pregnancy. The receptors were sampled from a female donor with multiple sclerosis, enrolled in a pregnancy study.

The chain uses TRBV5-8 and TRBJ2-1; D perhaps matches TRBD2 (6 bases). The CDR3 is 14 amino acids. In germline, CDR1 is SGHTS, CDR2 YDEGEE. V was pared by 1 base and J by 8 bases, with 13 bases between. The CDR3 DNA reads as TGTGCCAGCAGCTTGAGCGCCTGGGGGGATGAGCAGTTCTTC. It translates to CASSLSAWGDEQFF. The entire variable domain, with the rest obtained from reference TRBV5-8 and TRBJ2-1, is as follows: EAGVTQSPTHLIKTRGQQATLRCSPISGHTSVYWYQQALGLGLQFLLWYDEGEERNRGNFPPRFSGRQFPNYSSELNVNALELEDSALYLCASSLSAWGDEQFFGPGTRLTVL.

The gene calls are TRBV28 and TRBJ2-6; D call uncertain. The CDR3 is 20 residues long. In germline, CDR1 is MDHEN, CDR2 SYDVKM. Trimming stripped 6 bases from V and 2 bases from J, with 26 bases between. The CDR3 nucleotides read TGTGCCAGCAGCCATCAGGCCTACACAGCCGAACTGACTGGGGCCAACGTCCTGACTTTC. Translating it yields CASSHQAYTAELTGANVLTF.

This clone rates as medium-sized (0.01 to 0.1%). The rearrangement uses TRBV25-1 and TRBJ1-5; D not resolved. CDR3 size: 14 residues. V was trimmed by 2 bases and J by 7 bases, leaving 12 bases between them. Germline lookup yields CDR1 MGHDK and CDR2 SYGVNS. The CDR3 nucleotides are TGTGCCAGCAGTGAAACCGGGGAGAGCCAGCCCCAGCATTTT. Amino acids: CASSETGESQPQHF.

The chain carries TRBV27 and TRBJ2-1, with TRBD2 matching 9 bases. The CDR3 has 14 residues. Germline V lookup: CDR1 MNHEY, CDR2 SMNVEV (reference sequence). Germline trimming cut 3 bases from V and 5 bases from J; bases unmatched to any gene: 2. The CDR3 region is CASSFQRGDNEQFF. In DNA, the CDR3 is TGTGCCAGCAGTTTCCAGCGGGGGGACAATGAGCAGTTCTTC.

V usage is TRBV7-9 and J usage is TRBJ2-1, with D perhaps TRBD2 (6 bases). This CDR3 has 13 amino acids. The germline CDR1 and CDR2 sequences are SEHNR and FQNEAQ (reference sequence). Deletions cut 4 bases from V and 9 bases from J, with 13 bases between. This chain's CDR3 is CASSYTLASEQFF. The CDR3 DNA reads TGTGCCAGCAGCTACACACTAGCTAGTGAGCAGTTCTTC.

The chain combines TRBV27 with TRBJ2-1; TRBD2 might be the D (5 bases). Germline values: CDR1 MNHEY, CDR2 SMNVEV (reference sequence). CDR3 length: 14 residues. V gave up 4 bases and J gave up 8 bases, with 15 bases separating them. The CDR3 nucleotides are TGTGCCAGCAGTTCTATCGACCTAGCCGATGAGCAGTTCTTC. Translating gives CASSSIDLADEQFF.

This chain uses TRBV5-6 with TRBJ1-2, with 7 bases fitting TRBD1. Losses at the gene ends were 2 bases for V and 0 bases for J; bases not matched to a gene: 10. CDR1 is SGHDT and CDR2 is YYEEEE in the germline V gene. This CDR3 spans 17 amino acids. CDR3 sequence reads: CASSFAPGTAPNYGYTF. DNA of the CDR3: TGTGCCAGCAGCTTCGCCCCCGGGACAGCCCCTAACTATGGCTACACCTTC.

This clone was counted a few times. The rearrangement uses TRBV7-9 and TRBJ2-1, with D perhaps TRBD2 (6 bases). The CDR3 is made up of 15 amino acids. CDR1 and CDR2 from the germline V gene are SEHNR and FQNEAQ (reference sequence). V lost 2 bases to trimming and J lost 3 bases, with 11 bases between them. The CDR3: CASSLSETSYNEQFF. The CDR3 DNA sequence: TGTGCCAGCAGCTTATCGGAGACTAGCTACAATGAGCAGTTCTTC. Filled out from reference TRBV7-9 and TRBJ2-1, the complete variable domain reads DTGVSQNPRHKITKRGQNVTFRCDPISEHNRLYWYRQTLGQGPEFLTYFQNEAQLEKSRLLSDRFSAERPKGSFSTLEIQRTEQGDSAMYLCASSLSETSYNEQFFGPGTRLTVL.

J is TRBJ2-1 and V is TRBV28; 10 nucleotides agree with TRBD2. The CDR3 extends over 17 amino acids. Germline V gene data show CDR1 as MDHEN and CDR2 as SYDVKM. Trimming took 5 bases from V and 4 from J; bases not matched to a gene: 11. CDR3 sequence reads: CASSPPLSGRRYNEQFF. The CDR3 DNA is TGTGCCAGCAGTCCACCCCTTAGCGGGAGGCGGTACAATGAGCAGTTCTTC.

The V call is TRBV28, the J call TRBJ2-7, with 7 bases matching TRBD2. Germline V gene sequence: CDR1 MDHEN, CDR2 SYDVKM. CDR3 size: 13 residues. Trimming removed 4 bases from V and 1 base from J; junction bases left unmatched: 1. CDR3 sequence: CASSWGGSYEQYF. Here the CDR3 DNA reads TGTGCCAGCAGTTGGGGGGGGTCCTACGAGCAGTACTTC.

The table lists this clone with a count of one. The rearrangement links TRBV9 to TRBJ2-7; weak D call: TRBD1 (7 bases). V was pared by 3 bases and J by 5 bases, with 15 bases between. Germline lookup yields CDR1 SGDLS and CDR2 YYNGEE. CDR3 length: 14 residues. CDR3 in DNA: TGTGCCAGCAGCGAAGGAGGGGGCCTCGACGAGCAGTACTTC. As protein: CASSEGGGLDEQYF.

The chain links TRBV2 to TRBJ2-5, with TRBD1 identical over 10 bases. The CDR3 has 17 amino acids. J was trimmed by 4 bases and V by 3 bases; bases with no gene match: 11. Germline V gene data show CDR1 as SNHLY and CDR2 as FYNNEI. The CDR3 region has the DNA TGTGCCAGCAGTGAGTTCGGGACAGGGGAGGTTGGAGAGACCCAGTACTTC. The encoded protein is CASSEFGTGEVGETQYF. Complete variable domain (other parts from reference TRBV2 and TRBJ2-5): EPEVTQTPSHQVTQMGQEVILRCVPISNHLYFYWYRQILGQKVEFLVSFYNNEISEKSEIFDDQFSVERPDGSNFTLKIRSTKLEDSAMYFCASSEFGTGEVGETQYFGPGTRLLVL.

The chain links TRBV15 to TRBJ2-5, with 7 bases lining up with TRBD1. V was clipped by 3 bases and J by 5 bases; unmatched bases: 9. In germline, CDR1 is LNHNV, CDR2 YYDKDF (reference sequence). The CDR3 runs to 15 residues. The DNA for the CDR3 is TGTGCCACCAGCAGTCCCGGGACAGTGGGGGAGACCCAGTACTTC. Its protein is CATSSPGTVGETQYF.

This clone appeared once. This rearrangement joins TRBV9 to TRBJ1-2, with D tentatively TRBD1 (5 bases). The CDR3 loop spans 18 amino acids. Germline CDR1 reads SGDLS; CDR2 reads YYNGEE. The V end was cut by 4 bases, the J end by 8 bases, with 30 bases between. The CDR3 loop reads CASSYSPRQFLGGNGYTF. The DNA for the CDR3 is TGTGCCAGCAGCTACTCGCCGAGACAGTTCCTCGGAGGGAACGGCTACACCTTC.

V and J are TRBV27 and TRBJ2-1; TRBD1 might be the D (5 bases). V lost 3 bases and J lost 6, with 18 bases in between. Germline V gene lookup returns CDR1 MNHEY and CDR2 SMNVEV (reference sequence). This CDR3 region has 16 residues. The CDR3 loop reads CASSLGQGLGSNEQFF. The CDR3 bases are TGTGCCAGCAGTTTGGGGCAGGGTTTAGGGTCCAATGAGCAGTTCTTC.

V usage is TRBV6-5 and J usage is TRBJ2-1; TRBD2 matches 11 bases. The V and J ends lost 4 bases and 6 bases, in that order; junction bases with no gene match: 5. The CDR3 has 15 residues. In germline, CDR1 is MNHEY, CDR2 SVGAGI. This chain's CDR3 is CASSSLAGGTNEQFF. The CDR3 region has the DNA TGTGCCAGCAGTTCGCTAGCGGGAGGTACCAATGAGCAGTTCTTC.